The sequence of this T cell receptor (beta chain) was determined in a study of CD8 T cells in Susac syndrome. The germline gives CDR1 DFQATT, CDR2 SNEGSKA (reference sequence). This CDR3 spans 15 amino acids. V shed 0 bases and J 2 bases; nucleotides not matched to a gene: 4. The T cells that were sequenced for TCR beta were CD8+ and CD4+ cells from blood. TEMRA cells were enriched by FACS, and CD4+ and CD8+ T cells were negatively isolated. Random hexamers were used to reverse transcribe an amount of roughly 0.5 to 1 ug RNA. With immunoSEQ multiplex PCR, TCR beta CDR3 was amplified across 54 Vbeta and 13 Jbeta. TCRdb re-called the immunoSEQ multiplex PCR reads with MiXCR, one entry per CDR3 protein. The sample has 100,000 to 150,000 distinct CDR3 sequences; approximately 93% are singletons.

This TCR came from a human donor with multiple sclerosis. Material: CD8+ T cells from PBMCs. The chain links TRBV20-1 to TRBJ1-2; TRBD1 aligns across 9 bases. The CDR3 sequence: CSARDGTGRNYGYTF. The CDR3 bases are TGCAGTGCTAGAGATGGGACAGGGAGGAACTATGGCTACACCTTC.